The 6 T cell receptor beta chains below come from one sample, sequenced in a study of blood T cell repertoires in COVID-19. This table comes from immunoSEQ multiplex PCR, and its TCRdb copy is limited to in-frame clones, with some not included. The sample carries more than 200,000 clones, roughly 80% recorded once. Sequencing was carried out using peripheral blood. The receptor source for this set is a woman older than 75 with acute or convalescent COVID-19.

The chain uses TRBV19 and TRBJ1-5; 9 nucleotides align to TRBD1. J lost 10 bases, V lost 6 bases, and 7 bases had no gene match. CDR1 and CDR2 from the germline V gene are LNHDA and SQIVND (reference sequence). The CDR3 runs 13 residues. The CDR3 DNA sequence: TGTGCCAGTAGGCCGACAGGGGGTGGCCCCCAGCATTTT. This translates into CASRPTGGGPQHF.

The CDR3 sequence: CSAVKYEQYF. The CDR3 nucleotides are TGCAGTGCTGTCAAATACGAGCAGTACTTC. V is TRBV20-1 and J is TRBJ2-7, with D unclear. The V gene's germline CDR1 is DFQATT and CDR2 SNEGSKA (reference sequence). The CDR3 sequence is 10 residues long. V dropped 5 bases and J dropped 4 bases, with 6 bases sitting between them.

This chain links TRBV7-2 with TRBJ2-5; the match to TRBD2 covers 9 bases. There are 16 residues in the CDR3. Germline loops: CDR1 SGHTA, CDR2 FQGNSA. Germline trimming cut 1 base from V and 5 bases from J; bases unmatched to any gene: 8. This CDR3 reads CASSLVGGGATETQYF. The CDR3 DNA sequence: TGTGCCAGCAGCTTAGTGGGCGGGGGGGCGACTGAGACCCAGTACTTC.

V gene TRBV5-1 combines with J gene TRBJ2-7; maybe TRBD2 (6 bases). CDR1 SGHRS and CDR2 YFSETQ come from the germline V gene. V lost 7 bases to trimming and J lost 0 bases, with 14 bases between them. The CDR3 is made up of 14 amino acids. CDR3 nucleotide sequence: TGCGCCAGCTCCCGGGACTCCCCCTCCTACGAGCAGTACTTC. Residues: CASSRDSPSYEQYF.

CDR3 bases: TGTGCCACCAGCGGGCTCACAGGGCTCAATGAGCAGTTCTTC. Translated: CATSGLTGLNEQFF. V and J are TRBV15 and TRBJ2-1; tentatively, D is TRBD1 (6 bases). Germline CDR1 LNHNV, CDR2 YYDKDF (reference sequence). This CDR3 comprises 14 residues. The V end was cut by 5 bases, the J end by 6 bases, with 14 bases between.

The sample holds one count of this clone. Other DNA sequences of this sample code for an identical CDR3. The J gene is TRBJ2-7, the V gene TRBV7-2, with a possible D match to TRBD2 (5 bases). The CDR3 sequence is 15 residues long. Looked up from germline, CDR1 is SGHTA and CDR2 is FQGNSA. V was pared by 0 bases and J by 0 bases, with 9 bases between. The CDR3 nucleotides read TGTGCCAGCAGCTTAGCAAGCAGCGGCTCCTACGAGCAGTACTTC. Protein: CASSLASSGSYEQYF.